This TCR beta chain was documented in a study of shared clonotypes between healthy human individuals. Only in-frame clones appear in the TCRdb table, and some are missing; sequencing was by immunoSEQ multiplex PCR. The sample contains some 2,500,000 clones, around 93% of which appear only once. V shed 2 bases and J 5 bases; nucleotides not matched to a gene: 3. This CDR3 is 14 amino acids long. Germline loops: CDR1 LGHNA, CDR2 YNFKEQ. This clone was counted between two and nine times. In the CD4+ fraction, cells were divided into CD45RA+ naive and CD45RA-negative memory subsets. The TCR sequence derives from a man aged 18 to 30 in good health. Some clones in this sample may be carry-over from other donors' samples. The sequenced sample consisted of naive CD4+ T cells from PBMCs. Indicated subset: CD45RA+ positively selected. The chain joins TRBV4-2 to TRBJ1-5, with 7 bases fitting TRBD1. This CDR3 reads CASSQWTGDQPQHF. For the CDR3, the DNA is TGTGCCAGCAGCCAATGGACAGGAGATCAGCCCCAGCATTTT.